This T cell receptor (beta chain) was recovered during a study of Ad26.COV2.S vaccination and SARS-CoV-2 variants. The overall study: Into the muscle, Ad26.COV2.S was dosed once or twice, 56 days apart.

This sample's treatment: about 20 received Ad26.COV2.S at low or high dose, single or two shots; several received placebo; per-sample allocation not given. Samples came from day 63 after the first vaccine or placebo injection. An Ad26 vector was used to express Wuhan-strain SARS-CoV-2 spike as the vaccine. TCRdb's copy holds only in-frame clones and misses some; the assay was immunoSEQ multiplex PCR. The sample carries about 350,000 clones, approximately 86% recorded once. V gave up 2 bases and J gave up 5 bases, with 10 bases separating them. This CDR3 spans 14 amino acids. Germline V CDR1 and CDR2: SGHKS, YYEKEE (reference sequence).

This chain uses TRBV5-5 with TRBJ1-4; D is unresolved. The specimen was peripheral blood, collected in a trial of Ad26.COV2.S vaccine versus placebo. This clonotype was obtained from a person aged 18-60 years who received the Ad26.COV2.S COVID-19 vaccine or a placebo. The CDR3 here is CASSFGPLNEKLFF. The CDR3 DNA sequence: TGTGCCAGCAGCTTTGGCCCCCTGAATGAAAAACTGTTTTTT. The entire variable domain, with the rest obtained from reference TRBV5-5 and TRBJ1-4, is as follows: DAGVTQSPTHLIKTRGQQVTLRCSPISGHKSVSWYQQVLGQGPQFIFQYYEKEERGRGNFPDRFSARQFPNYSSELNVNALLLGDSALYLCASSFGPLNEKLFFGSGTQLSVL.